These T cell receptor beta chains were read from a single sample in a study of T cell repertoires in cytomegalovirus infection. No antigen has been identified for these receptors. TCRdb redid the calling of the reads with MiXCR, one entry per CDR3 protein. The profile shows around 900,000 distinct CDR3 sequences, 31% of them singletons. The source material was cultured CD8+ T cells from PBMCs, sampled from culture after CMV antigen stimulation. The receptors derive from a human donor in good health (CMV status not recorded). Some clones in this sample may be carry-over from other donors' samples. Each CDR3 is given with its conserved first and last residue. A D gene is named only where the DNA matches it firmly. Expanded clones get a size class; other rows say once, few or many, or leave the size out.

>NA|TRBV6-2/TRBV6-3|TRBJ2-2|many
TGTGCCAGCAGTTACTCGAACCTCGGGGAGCTGTTTTTT
CASSYSNLGELFF
>NA|TRBV6-5|TRBJ2-1|many
TGTGCCAGCAGTTATAGCCCCTCGTACAATGATCAGTTCTTC
CASSYSPSYNDQFF
>NA|TRBV15|TRBJ2-3|few
TGTGCCACCAGCAGGCCCCCCTCCACCCCGACTAGCACAGATACGCAGTATTTT
CATSRPPSTPTSTDTQYF
>TRBD2|TRBV7-4|TRBJ2-7|NA
TGTGCCAGCAGAGCGGGACCGTCCCTGCGGGAGCAGTACTTC
CASRAGPSLREQYF
>NA|TRBV25-1|TRBJ1-1|NA
TGTGCCAGCAGACTCTACGAGGGCACTGAAGCTTTCTTT
CASRLYEGTEAFF
>NA|TRBV12-3/TRBV12-4|TRBJ2-2|many
TGTGCCAGCACCCCAGGAGGGACCGGGGAGCTGTTTTTT
CASTPGGTGELFF
>TRBD2|TRBV27|TRBJ2-1|NA
TGTGCCAGCTGCCTAGCGGGCCCCTACAATGAGCAGTTCTTC
CASCLAGPYNEQFF
>NA|TRBV12-3/TRBV12-4|TRBJ1-5|few
TGTGCCAGCAGTTTGGGCCCAGCATATCAGCCCCAGCATTTT
CASSLGPAYQPQHF
>TRBD1|TRBV12-3/TRBV12-4|TRBJ2-7|NA
TGTGCCAGCAGCCTTGACAGGGATTACGAGCAGTACTTC
CASSLDRDYEQYF
>TRBD2|TRBV7-6|TRBJ2-5|many
TGTGCCAGCAGCTTCCGGACTAGCGGGGGGAACGAAGAGACCCAGTACTTC
CASSFRTSGGNEETQYF
>NA|TRBV12-3/TRBV12-4|TRBJ2-1|NA
TGTGCCAGCAGGGGGGTTGGGCAGTTCTTC
CASRGVGQFF
>TRBD2|TRBV6-1|TRBJ2-3|few
TGTGCCAGCAGTGGCGGGACTAGCGGGGGGCCAGATACGCAGTATTTT
CASSGGTSGGPDTQYF
>TRBD1|TRBV6-1|TRBJ1-1|few
TGTGCCAGCAGGACTTGGGACAGGGAGGTGGGCACTGAAGCTTTCTTT
CASRTWDREVGTEAFF
>NA|TRBV7-8|TRBJ1-6|many
TGTGCCAGCAGCTTAGCGGGGGCGGGAAATTCACCCCTCCACTTT
CASSLAGAGNSPLHF
>TRBD1|TRBV6-1|TRBJ1-1|NA
TGTGCCAGCATCCCGACGGGACAGGGGGCGAAGAACACTGAAGCTTTCTTT
CASIPTGQGAKNTEAFF
>TRBD2|TRBV7-2|TRBJ2-3|many
TGTGCCAGCAGCTCTCTAGCGGGGGGGCCTCCCACAGATACGCAGTATTTT
CASSSLAGGPPTDTQYF
>NA|TRBV25-1|TRBJ2-5|NA
TGTGCCAGCAGTGAAAATGGGGGGTGGACCCAGTACTTC
CASSENGGWTQYF
>TRBD1|TRBV7-6|TRBJ2-2|few
TGTGCTAGCAGCCACCCGACAGGGTTGAACACCGGGGAGCTGTTTTTT
CASSHPTGLNTGELFF
>NA|TRBV6-1|TRBJ1-6|NA
TGTGCCAGCAGTGATATAACTAGCTCCTATAATTCACCCCTCCACTTT
CASSDITSSYNSPLHF
>NA|TRBV27|TRBJ2-1|many
TGTGCCAGCAGTTTATCCGGGTTCAATGAGCAGTTCTTC
CASSLSGFNEQFF
>NA|TRBV12-3/TRBV12-4|TRBJ1-5|NA
TGTGCCAGCAGTTTTAGGAGACGGCCCCAGCATTTT
CASSFRRRPQHF
>TRBD1|TRBV19|TRBJ1-1|many
TGTGCCAGCAGTACCGGGACAGGGGGCACTGAAGCTTTCTTT
CASSTGTGGTEAFF
>TRBD1|TRBV27|TRBJ1-1|few
TGTGCCAGCAGTCCCAGACAGGGGGAGGGAGGGGAGTTTGAAGCTTTCTTT
CASSPRQGEGGEFEAFF
>NA|TRBV5-4|TRBJ1-1|NA
TGTGCCAGCACGGCTCCGGTGGACATCGGGGATACTGAAGCTTTCTTT
CASTAPVDIGDTEAFF
>NA|TRBV6-5|TRBJ2-3|few
TGTGCCAGCGATCAGGGGGATACGCAGTATTTT
CASDQGDTQYF
>NA|TRBV5-1|TRBJ2-1|NA
TGCGCCAGCCAGGGACATGAGCAGTTCTTC
CASQGHEQFF
>TRBD2|TRBV5-1|TRBJ2-1|NA
TGCGCCAGCAGCTTGATGGAAGGACTAGCTGAGAAGAGACGTAGTGAGCAGTTCTTC
CASSLMEGLAEKRRSEQFF
>NA|TRBV6-5|TRBJ2-6|NA
TGTGCCAGCAGTTACTCGATTGTCCAGGGAAGGCGTTCTGGGGCCAACGTCCTGACTTTC
CASSYSIVQGRRSGANVLTF
>TRBD2|TRBV11-1|TRBJ2-1|few
TGTGCCAGCAGCCCCCGTCGGGGGGACCCCTACAATGAGCAGTTCTTC
CASSPRRGDPYNEQFF
>NA|TRBV6-1|TRBJ2-5|few
TGTGCCGGGGGACGAGGGACTCAAGAGACCCAGTACTTC
CAGGRGTQETQYF
>NA|TRBV6-6|TRBJ1-5|NA
TGTGCCAGCAGTTACATCCAGGGTCAGCCCCAGCATTTT
CASSYIQGQPQHF
>NA|TRBV10-3|TRBJ1-5|few
TGTGCCATCAGCGACGGGACACACTATAGCAATCAGCCCCAGCATTTT
CAISDGTHYSNQPQHF
>NA|TRBV2|TRBJ2-1|few
TGTGCCAGCAGTGTGGGCAGGGGTAAGAGGAATGAGCAGTTCTTC
CASSVGRGKRNEQFF
>NA|TRBV9|TRBJ1-1|NA
TGTGCCAGCAGCGTAGCAGGGTACATCGACACTGAAGCTTTCTTT
CASSVAGYIDTEAFF
>NA|TRBV10-3|TRBJ2-3|NA
TGTGCCATCAGTGCGACAGGAAACACAGATACGCAGTATTTT
CAISATGNTDTQYF
>NA|TRBV5-6|TRBJ1-1|NA
TGTGCCAGCAGCTTCCCCACCGGGACGGGGCTAGATGAAGCTTTCTTT
CASSFPTGTGLDEAFF
>NA|TRBV25-1|TRBJ1-6|few
TGTGCCAGCAGTGAATGGGAGGATGACTATAATTCACCCCTCCACTTT
CASSEWEDDYNSPLHF
>TRBD1|TRBV28|TRBJ1-1|few
TGTGCCAGCAGTTTAAGGGACAGGGGAGTCACTGAAGCTTTCTTT
CASSLRDRGVTEAFF
>NA|TRBV4-1|TRBJ1-4|NA
TGCGCCAGCAGCCAAGAGTCTGGTGAAAAACTGTTTTTT
CASSQESGEKLFF
>TRBD2|TRBV28|TRBJ2-1|few
TGTGCCACCCAGTTTATAGCGGGAGACTACAATGAGCAGTTCTTC
CATQFIAGDYNEQFF
>NA|TRBV27|TRBJ1-1|few
TGTGCCAGCAGTTTCTATTACCTGAACACTGAAGCTTTCTTT
CASSFYYLNTEAFF
>TRBD1|TRBV6-5|TRBJ2-1|NA
TGTGCCAGCAGTCTCGCCGGGACAGGGCTATACAATGAGCAGTTCTTC
CASSLAGTGLYNEQFF
>NA|TRBV27|TRBJ2-2|NA
TGTGCCAGCAGTTTCGTGGGAGGCTCCACCGGGGAGCTGTTTTTT
CASSFVGGSTGELFF
>NA|TRBV7-6|TRBJ2-1|NA
TGTGCCAGCAGCTCACTGCACCCAGGGGTAGAGGGGGATGAGCAGTTCTTC
CASSSLHPGVEGDEQFF
>TRBD1|TRBV28|TRBJ1-6|NA
TGTGCCAGCAGTTTACCCGGGGGACAGCGGGATACACCCCTCCACTTT
CASSLPGGQRDTPLHF
>NA|TRBV7-9|TRBJ2-3|few
TGTGCCAGCGAGGATACGCAGTATTTT
CASEDTQYF
>NA|TRBV7-9|TRBJ1-5|NA
TGTGCCAGCTCCCACGGGGTTTTACCCCAGCATTTT
CASSHGVLPQHF
>TRBD2|TRBV12-3/TRBV12-4|TRBJ2-1|few
TGTGCCACCTGGACTAGCGGGGGGGCCTTTAGTGAGCAGTTCTTC
CATWTSGGAFSEQFF
>NA|TRBV24-1|TRBJ2-2|NA
TGTGCCACCAGTGATTTTGGGGCGAACACCGGGGAGCTGTTTTTT
CATSDFGANTGELFF
>TRBD2|TRBV27|TRBJ2-1|NA
TGTGCCAGCAGCTTGGCGGGGGTTGATGAGCAGTTCTTC
CASSLAGVDEQFF
>NA|TRBV5-4|TRBJ1-3|NA
TGTGCCAGCAGCTTGCGGGGGGACTACTCTGGAAACACCATATATTTT
CASSLRGDYSGNTIYF
>NA|TRBV6-2/TRBV6-3|TRBJ1-1|NA
TGTGCCAGCAGTTACCCAACCTATCATGCAGGTGACGGCACTGAAGCTTTCTTT
CASSYPTYHAGDGTEAFF
>NA|TRBV6-1|TRBJ2-1|NA
TGTGCCAGCAGTGGGAGCCGAGACTCCTACAATGAGCAGTTCTTC
CASSGSRDSYNEQFF
>NA|TRBV4-1|TRBJ2-3|NA
TGCGCCAGCAGCCAAGTACATTCGGGACTGACTAGCACAGATACGCAGTATTTT
CASSQVHSGLTSTDTQYF
>NA|TRBV6-5|TRBJ2-1|NA
TGTGCCAGCAGTTACAACGGTGGTGACTACAATGAGCAGTTCTTC
CASSYNGGDYNEQFF
>TRBD2|TRBV10-3|TRBJ2-2|NA
TGTGCCATCCGGACCAGGACTAGCGGGGAGAACACCGGGGAGCTGTTTTTT
CAIRTRTSGENTGELFF